This T cell receptor beta chain appears in the sequencing data of a study of blood T cells in healthy people across ages. The CDR3 consists of 13 residues. The germline CDR1 and CDR2 sequences are PRHDT and FYEKMQ (reference sequence). As concerns this clonotype: At one end, the junction sequence differs from germline, possibly due to a read error.

A sample-barcoded 5' primer and a J-beta primer mix were used in a second PCR of roughly 6 to 11 cycles. TCRdb re-called the 5' RACE reads with MiXCR, one entry per CDR3 protein. This sample carries just over 1 million distinct CDR3 sequences, roughly 45% of them seen once, and the ten largest clones take 18%. The clonotype was recovered from a woman aged 60-75 years in good health. The J gene is TRBJ2-1, the V gene TRBV13; possible D gene TRBD2, 5 bases. Sequencing input: blood. CDR3 residues: CVSSHSGFNEQFF. CDR3 DNA: TGTGTCAGCAGTCACTCGGGGTTCAATGAGCAGTTCTTC.